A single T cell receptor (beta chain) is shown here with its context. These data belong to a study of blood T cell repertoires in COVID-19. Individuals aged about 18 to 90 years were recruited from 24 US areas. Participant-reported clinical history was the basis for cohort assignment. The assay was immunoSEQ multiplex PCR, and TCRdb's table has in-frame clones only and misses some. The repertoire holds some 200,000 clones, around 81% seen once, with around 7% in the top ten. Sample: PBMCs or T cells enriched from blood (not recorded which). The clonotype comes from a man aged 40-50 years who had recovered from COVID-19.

The CDR3 nucleotides read TGTGCCAGCAGCGGAGAGGCCAACGTCCTGACTTTC. The encoded protein is CASSGEANVLTF. J is TRBJ2-6 and V is TRBV7-2, with unresolved D. Germline V gives CDR1 SGHTA, CDR2 FQGNSA. V was clipped by 5 bases and J by 6 bases, with 5 bases between them. The CDR3 has 12 amino acids. The full variable domain, completed using reference TRBV7-2 and TRBJ2-6, is GAGVSQSPSNKVTEKGKDVELRCDPISGHTALYWYRQSLGQGLEFLIYFQGNSAPDKSGLPSDRFSAERTGGSVSTLTIQRTQQEDSAVYLCASSGEANVLTFGAGSRLTVL.